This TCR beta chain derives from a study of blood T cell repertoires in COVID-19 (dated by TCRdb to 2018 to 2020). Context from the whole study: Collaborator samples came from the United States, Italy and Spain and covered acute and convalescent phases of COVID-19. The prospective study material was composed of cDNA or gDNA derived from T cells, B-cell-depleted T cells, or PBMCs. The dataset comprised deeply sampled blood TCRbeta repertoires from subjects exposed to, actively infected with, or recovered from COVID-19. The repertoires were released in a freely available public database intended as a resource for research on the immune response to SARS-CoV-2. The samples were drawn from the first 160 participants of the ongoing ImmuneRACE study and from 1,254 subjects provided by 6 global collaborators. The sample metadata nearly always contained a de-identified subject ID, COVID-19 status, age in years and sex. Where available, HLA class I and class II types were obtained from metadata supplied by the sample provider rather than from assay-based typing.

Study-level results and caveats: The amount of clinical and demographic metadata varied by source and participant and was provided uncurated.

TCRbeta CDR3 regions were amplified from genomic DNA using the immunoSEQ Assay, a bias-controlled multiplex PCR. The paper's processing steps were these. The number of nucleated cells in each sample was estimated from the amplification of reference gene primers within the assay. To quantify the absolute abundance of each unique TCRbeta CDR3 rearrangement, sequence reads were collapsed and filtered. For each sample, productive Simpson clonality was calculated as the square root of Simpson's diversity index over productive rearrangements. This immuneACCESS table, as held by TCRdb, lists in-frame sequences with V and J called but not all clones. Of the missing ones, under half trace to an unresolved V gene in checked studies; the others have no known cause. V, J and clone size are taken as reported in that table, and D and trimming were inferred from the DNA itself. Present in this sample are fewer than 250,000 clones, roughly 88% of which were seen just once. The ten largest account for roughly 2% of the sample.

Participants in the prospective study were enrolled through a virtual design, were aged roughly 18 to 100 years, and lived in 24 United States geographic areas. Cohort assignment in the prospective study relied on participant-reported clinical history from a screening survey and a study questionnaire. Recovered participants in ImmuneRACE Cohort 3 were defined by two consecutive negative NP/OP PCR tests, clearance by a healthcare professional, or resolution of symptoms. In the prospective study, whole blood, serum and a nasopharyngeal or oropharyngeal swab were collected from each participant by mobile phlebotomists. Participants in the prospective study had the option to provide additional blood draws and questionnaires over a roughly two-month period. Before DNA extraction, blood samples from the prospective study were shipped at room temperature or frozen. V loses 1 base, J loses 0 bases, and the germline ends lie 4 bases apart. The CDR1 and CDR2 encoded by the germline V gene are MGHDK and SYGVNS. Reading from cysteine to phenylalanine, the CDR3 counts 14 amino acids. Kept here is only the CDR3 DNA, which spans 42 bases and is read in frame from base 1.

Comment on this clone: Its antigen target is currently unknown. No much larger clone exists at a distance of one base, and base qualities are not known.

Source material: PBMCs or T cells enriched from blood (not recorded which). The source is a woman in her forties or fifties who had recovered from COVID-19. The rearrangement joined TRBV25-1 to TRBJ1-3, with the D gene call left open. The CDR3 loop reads CASSELASGNTIYF. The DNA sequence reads TGTGCCAGCAGTGAATTGGCCTCTGGAAACACCATATATTTT.